The clone carrying this TCR beta chain was found a few times. This sample is part of a study of identical twins. MiXCR, run by TCRdb on the 5' RACE reads, gives a single entry per CDR3 protein. In the table there are hundreds of thousands of distinct CDR3 sequences, 21% of which are singletons. Trimming left V 5 bases short and J 10 bases short, with 14 bases between. CDR1 MNHEY and CDR2 SMNVEV come from the germline V gene (reference sequence). CDR3 length: 13 amino acids. These data are also associated with another study on T cells expressing NK-cell markers.

The sample taken for sequencing was PBMCs. This sequence was found in a woman between 18 and 29 years old in good health. V and J are TRBV27 and TRBJ2-2, with D hard to call. The CDR3 DNA follows: TGTGCCAGCAGTAAGAGGTGGGCGGCGGAGCTGTTTTTT. Its translation is CASSKRWAAELFF.